This passage covers 5 T cell receptor beta chains from one sample sequenced in a study of radiation and T cells in renal cell carcinoma. Noted time point: baseline pretreatment blood. Treatment given: 15 Gy SBRT to primary tumor, nephrectomy 4 weeks later. Some clones are missing from TCRdb's copy, which holds only in-frame ones; the method was immunoSEQ multiplex PCR. The sample comprises 150,000 or so clones, roughly 90% of which are singletons, and roughly 4% rests with the top ten. The material was blood, obtained from a patient whose treatment included radiotherapy and nephrectomy. The source of these receptors is a woman aged 70-85 years with renal cell carcinoma.

In its sample, this clone was seen a few times. V is TRBV7-2 and J is TRBJ2-5; the D gene is possibly TRBD1 (6 bases). CDR3 length equals 14 residues. Germline lookup yields CDR1 SGHTA and CDR2 FQGNSA. The germline V and J ends were trimmed by 6 bases and 5 bases, with 16 bases remaining between them. The CDR3 loop reads CASSPLTGYETQYF. CDR3 nucleotides: TGTGCCAGCAGTCCGTTGACAGGCTATGAGACCCAGTACTTC.

The count of this clone is one. The chain couples TRBV10-3 to TRBJ2-3; 11 bases match TRBD1. Germline CDR1 reads ENHRY; CDR2 reads SYGVKD. The CDR3 consists of 17 residues. The J segment lost 2 bases and the V segment lost 4 bases, leaving 8 bases of the junction unmatched. CDR3 amino acids: CAISARAGQGDTDTQYF. CDR3 coding DNA: TGTGCCATCAGTGCCCGCGCGGGACAGGGGGACACAGATACGCAGTATTTT.

A few counts support this clone. The V and J genes are TRBV7-2 and TRBJ1-1; 8 nucleotides match TRBD1. Germline V lookup: CDR1 SGHTA, CDR2 FQGNSA. CDR3 size: 13 residues. J lost 10 bases, V lost 5 bases, and 9 bases had no gene match. CDR3 bases: TGTGCCAGCAGCCGAGCGTCCGGACAGGGAGCTTTCTTT. Its protein is CASSRASGQGAFF.

The chain employs TRBV7-9 and TRBJ2-3; possibly TRBD1 for D (6 bases). Trimming left V 5 bases short and J 0 bases short, with 9 bases between. CDR3 length: 14 amino acids. Germline-derived CDR1 and CDR2 are SEHNR and FQNEAQ (reference sequence). The CDR3 region is CASSTTGSTDTQYF. The CDR3 DNA reads TGTGCCAGCAGCACGACAGGCAGCACAGATACGCAGTATTTT. Full variable domain (remainder filled in from reference TRBV7-9 and TRBJ2-3): DTGVSQNPRHKITKRGQNVTFRCDPISEHNRLYWYRQTLGQGPEFLTYFQNEAQLEKSRLLSDRFSAERPKGSFSTLEIQRTEQGDSAMYLCASSTTGSTDTQYFGPGTRLTVL.

The chain joins TRBV6-1 to TRBJ1-1; TRBD1 matches 8 bases. The CDR3 has 16 amino acids. Germline CDR1 is MNHNS and CDR2 is SASEGT. J was trimmed by 3 bases and V by 3 bases; bases with no gene match: 9. CDR3 sequence reads: CASSDLDRGVYTEAFF. DNA for the CDR3: TGTGCCAGCAGTGATCTCGACAGGGGCGTGTACACTGAAGCTTTCTTT.